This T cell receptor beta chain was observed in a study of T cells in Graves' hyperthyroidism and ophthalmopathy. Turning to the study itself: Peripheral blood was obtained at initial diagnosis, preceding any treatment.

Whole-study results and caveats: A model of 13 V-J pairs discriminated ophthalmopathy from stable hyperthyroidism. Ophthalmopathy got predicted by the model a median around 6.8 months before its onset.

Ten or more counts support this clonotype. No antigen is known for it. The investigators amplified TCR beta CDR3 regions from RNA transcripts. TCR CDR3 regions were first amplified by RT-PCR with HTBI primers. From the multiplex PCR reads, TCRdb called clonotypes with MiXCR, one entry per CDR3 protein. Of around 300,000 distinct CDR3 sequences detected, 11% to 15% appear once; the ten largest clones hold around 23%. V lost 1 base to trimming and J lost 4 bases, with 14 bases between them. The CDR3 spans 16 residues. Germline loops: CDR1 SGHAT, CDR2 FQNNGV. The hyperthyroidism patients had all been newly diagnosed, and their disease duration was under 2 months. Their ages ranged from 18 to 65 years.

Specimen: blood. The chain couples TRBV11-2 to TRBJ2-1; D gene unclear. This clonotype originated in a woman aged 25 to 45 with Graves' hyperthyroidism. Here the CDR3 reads CASSLVAKAGYNEQFF. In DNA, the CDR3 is TGTGCCAGCAGCTTAGTGGCGAAAGCTGGATACAATGAGCAGTTCTTC.